The clone carrying this TCR beta chain has more than one count but fewer than ten. Its target is unknown. The sample comes from a study of response to subunit inactivated influenza vaccine. Trimming left V 8 bases short and J 4 bases short, with 20 bases between. Germline CDR1 reads MNHNS; CDR2 reads SASEGT. The CDR3 consists of 15 residues. General observations from the study: Every seasonal influenza vaccination brings in few new T cells, the authors suggested.

TCRdb used MiXCR to reprocess the RT-PCR reads, holding one entry per CDR3 protein. The data show some 850,000 distinct CDR3 sequences, under 20% seen once. The sample here was PBMCs from blood, taken approximately 5 days after vaccination. This sequence originates from a man aged 45-65 years who received an inactivated influenza vaccine. The chain couples TRBV6-1 to TRBJ1-1; D is possibly TRBD1 (5 bases). This chain's CDR3 is CASATGRARGTEAFF. In DNA form, the CDR3 reads TGTGCCAGCGCTACGGGCAGGGCGAGGGGCACTGAAGCTTTCTTT.